The present entry profiles one T cell receptor (beta chain) with its context. This entry comes from a study of blood T cell dynamics during melanoma immunotherapy. Study summary: First-line therapy was either pembrolizumab or nivolumab with ipilimumab for metastatic melanoma.

The repertoire was sequenced with immunoSEQ multiplex PCR; TCRdb's copy has only in-frame clones and lacks some. The sample has approximately 6,000 clones; nearly 95% are singletons. This sample's time point: pre-treatment baseline. Germline V gene sequence: CDR1 SGHVS, CDR2 FNYEAQ. The V end lost 5 bases, the J end lost 2 bases, and 16 bases lay between the germline ends. The CDR3 has 16 residues. This receptor was identified in a human donor with melanoma. The source was cell-free DNA from blood, collected from a patient treated with checkpoint blockade. The chain couples TRBV7-6 to TRBJ2-1; perhaps TRBD1 as D (6 bases). The CDR3 loop is CASSSPPGAAYNEQFF. For the CDR3, the DNA is TGTGCCAGCAGCAGCCCCCCAGGGGCCGCCTACAATGAGCAGTTCTTC.